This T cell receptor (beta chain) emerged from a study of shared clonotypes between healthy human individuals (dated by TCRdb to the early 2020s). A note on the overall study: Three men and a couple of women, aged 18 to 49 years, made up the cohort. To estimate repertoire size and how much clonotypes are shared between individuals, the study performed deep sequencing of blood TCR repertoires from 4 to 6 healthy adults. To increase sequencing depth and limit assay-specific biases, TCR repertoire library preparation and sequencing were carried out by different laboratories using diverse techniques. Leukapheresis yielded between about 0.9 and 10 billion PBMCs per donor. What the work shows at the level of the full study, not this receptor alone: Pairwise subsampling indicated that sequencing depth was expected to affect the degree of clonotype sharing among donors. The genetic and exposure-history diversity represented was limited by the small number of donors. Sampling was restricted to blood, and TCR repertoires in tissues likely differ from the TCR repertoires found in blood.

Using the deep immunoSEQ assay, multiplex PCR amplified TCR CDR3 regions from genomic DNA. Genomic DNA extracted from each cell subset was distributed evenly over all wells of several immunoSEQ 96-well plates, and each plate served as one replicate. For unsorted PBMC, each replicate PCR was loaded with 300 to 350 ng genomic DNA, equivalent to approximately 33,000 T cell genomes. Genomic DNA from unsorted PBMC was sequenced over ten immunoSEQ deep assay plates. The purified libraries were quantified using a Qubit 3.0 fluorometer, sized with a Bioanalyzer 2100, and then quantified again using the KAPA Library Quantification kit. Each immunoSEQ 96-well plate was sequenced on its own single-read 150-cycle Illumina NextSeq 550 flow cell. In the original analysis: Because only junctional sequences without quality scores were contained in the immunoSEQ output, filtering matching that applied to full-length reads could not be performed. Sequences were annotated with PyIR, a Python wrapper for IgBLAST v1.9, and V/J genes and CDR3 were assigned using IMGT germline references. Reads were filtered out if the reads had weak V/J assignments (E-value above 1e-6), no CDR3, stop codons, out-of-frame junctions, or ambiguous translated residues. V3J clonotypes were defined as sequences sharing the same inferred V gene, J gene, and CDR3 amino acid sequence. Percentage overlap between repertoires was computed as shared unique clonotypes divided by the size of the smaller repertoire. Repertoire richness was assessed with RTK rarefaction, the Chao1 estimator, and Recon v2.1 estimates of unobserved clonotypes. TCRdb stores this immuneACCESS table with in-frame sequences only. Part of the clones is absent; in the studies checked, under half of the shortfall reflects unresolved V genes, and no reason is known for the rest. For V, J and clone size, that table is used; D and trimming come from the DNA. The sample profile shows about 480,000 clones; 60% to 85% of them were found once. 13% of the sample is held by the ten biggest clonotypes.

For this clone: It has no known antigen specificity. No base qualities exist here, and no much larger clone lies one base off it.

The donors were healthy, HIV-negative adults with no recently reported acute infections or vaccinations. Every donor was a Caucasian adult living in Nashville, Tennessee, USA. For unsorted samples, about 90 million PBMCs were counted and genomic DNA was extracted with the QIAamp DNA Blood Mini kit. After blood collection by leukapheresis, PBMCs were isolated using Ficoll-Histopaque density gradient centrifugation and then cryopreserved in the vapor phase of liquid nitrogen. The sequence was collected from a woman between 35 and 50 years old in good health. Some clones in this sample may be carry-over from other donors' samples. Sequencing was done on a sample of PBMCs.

The DNA sequence reads TGTGCCAGCTCACCCGGCCAGGGACAAGGGGGGTACCAAGAGACCCAGTACTTC. Its protein is CASSPGQGQGGYQETQYF. Recombination connected TRBV18 to TRBJ2-5; the D call is possibly TRBD1 or TRBD2, each sharing 6 bases. V and J lose 3 bases and 0 bases, and a span of 20 bases separates them. Looking up the germline V gene yields CDR1 KGHSH and CDR2 LQKENI. The CDR3 measures 18 amino acids from cysteine to phenylalanine. Kept here is only the CDR3 DNA, which spans 54 bases and is read in frame from base 1.